Listed here are 14 T cell receptor beta chains from one sample, sequenced in a study of spatial heterogeneity in lung cancer. From the 5' RACE reads, TCRdb called clonotypes with MiXCR, one entry per CDR3 protein. The repertoire consists of around 87,000 distinct CDR3 sequences, with less than 15% occurring once and the leading ten covering about 40%. Time point reported: sample taken at primary tumor resection. The starting material was PBMCs, obtained at surgery. Source of these receptors: a male donor with early-stage non-small cell lung cancer.

V and J are TRBV7-8 and TRBJ1-5; D uncertain. Germline CDR1 SGHVS, CDR2 FQNEAQ. The CDR3 contains 15 residues. Trimming removed 5 bases from V and 3 bases from J, with 14 bases in between. In DNA form, the CDR3 reads TGTGCCAGCAGCCCCCGGTCGGGCCCCAATCAGCCCCAGCATTTT. Its protein is CASSPRSGPNQPQHF.

This clonotype appeared a few times. This chain joins TRBV5-1 and TRBJ2-2; 8 positions match TRBD1. In germline, CDR1 is SGHRS, CDR2 YFSETQ. J was trimmed by 1 base and V by 7 bases; bases with no gene match: 3. This CDR3 region has 14 residues. CDR3 sequence: CASGTGQNTGELFF. CDR3 sequence (DNA): TGCGCCAGCGGGACAGGCCAGAACACCGGGGAGCTGTTTTTT.

This clonotype has more than one count but fewer than ten. Here the CDR3 reads CASSLISANQPQHF. As DNA, the CDR3 is TGTGCCAGCAGCTTGATTTCAGCTAATCAGCCCCAGCATTTT. The chain carries TRBV5-5 and TRBJ1-5; no reliable D call. There are 14 residues in the CDR3. V gave up 1 base and J gave up 4 bases, with 9 bases separating them. Looked up from germline, CDR1 is SGHKS and CDR2 is YYEKEE (reference sequence).

This clonotype showed up just a few times. This chain joins TRBV18 and TRBJ2-7, with TRBD1 matching over 10 bases. With 6 bases clipped from V and 2 bases from J, the junction kept 7 bases outside the gene matches. The CDR3 covers 15 residues. The germline V gene has CDR1 KGHSH and CDR2 LQKENI. The CDR3 spells CASSESGTGAYEQYF. The CDR3 DNA sequence: TGTGCCAGCTCCGAATCCGGGACAGGGGCCTACGAGCAGTACTTC.

This clonotype was detected ten times or more. In DNA form, the CDR3 reads TGTGCCAGCAGCCGGGACAGGGGGCCATACACTGAAGCTTTCTTT. Protein product: CASSRDRGPYTEAFF. The gene calls are TRBV6-2 or TRBV6-3 and TRBJ1-1, with TRBD1 matching 12 bases. V gave up 6 bases and J gave up 3 bases; unmatched junction bases: 5. Germline V lookup: CDR1 MNHEY, CDR2 SVGEGT. The CDR3 extends over 15 amino acids.

This sequence joins TRBV7-9 and TRBJ2-2, with 7 positions matching TRBD1. V shed 5 bases and J 0 bases; nucleotides not matched to a gene: 6. This CDR3 contains 16 residues. Germline V gene lookup returns CDR1 SEHNR and CDR2 FQNEAQ (reference sequence). The DNA for the CDR3 is TGTGCCAGCAGCCTCGGACAGGTATCGAACACCGGGGAGCTGTTTTTT. As protein: CASSLGQVSNTGELFF.

J is TRBJ2-7 and V is TRBV6-2 or TRBV6-3, with D perhaps matching TRBD1 or TRBD2 (6 bases each). Looked up from germline, CDR1 is MNHEY and CDR2 is SVGEGT. With 4 bases removed from V and 2 bases from J, the gap between germline ends came to 12 bases. The CDR3 consists of 14 residues. The DNA of the CDR3 is TGTGCCAGCAGTTTCCGGGGGCGACCCTACGAGCAGTACTTC. Translation: CASSFRGRPYEQYF.

This clonotype was seen many times. The chain carries TRBV6-5 and TRBJ2-3; TRBD1 or TRBD2 may be the D gene (5 bases each). Germline assignment: CDR1 MNHEY and CDR2 SVGAGI. V lost 6 bases, J lost 3 bases, and 16 bases lay in between. CDR3 length: 15 amino acids. The CDR3 spells CASRIVRGVTDTQYF. CDR3 sequence (DNA): TGTGCCAGCAGGATTGTCCGAGGGGTAACAGATACGCAGTATTTT.

The rearrangement uses TRBV29-1 and TRBJ2-3; 9 bases are shared with TRBD1. V lost 2 bases to trimming and J lost 0 bases; unmatched junction nucleotides: 6. CDR1 is SQVTM and CDR2 is ANQGSEA in the germline V gene. The CDR3 consists of 16 residues. The CDR3 spells CSVERRTGASTDTQYF. The CDR3 DNA is TGCAGCGTTGAAAGAAGGACAGGGGCTAGCACAGATACGCAGTATTTT.

This clonotype occurred a few times. This chain uses TRBV20-1 with TRBJ2-7; TRBD2 is a possible D gene (5 bases). Trimming removed 5 bases from V and 4 bases from J, with 12 bases in between. Looked up from germline, CDR1 is DFQATT and CDR2 is SNEGSKA (reference sequence). CDR3 size: 12 residues. The CDR3, as DNA: TGCAGTGCTCCACGCACGGGGTACGAGCAGTACTTC. Protein product: CSAPRTGYEQYF.

The table lists this clonotype with many counts. V gene TRBV20-1 combines with J gene TRBJ2-3, with D unclear. Deletions cut 1 base from V and 2 bases from J, with 7 bases between. From germline, CDR1 is DFQATT and CDR2 SNEGSKA (reference sequence). The CDR3 runs to 13 residues. DNA for the CDR3: TGCAGTGCTAGAGTAGGGTCCACAGATACGCAGTATTTT. It encodes CSARVGSTDTQYF.

V and J are TRBV30 and TRBJ2-2; perhaps TRBD1 as D (5 bases). Germline lookup yields CDR1 GTSNPN and CDR2 SVGIG (reference sequence). The CDR3 spans 14 residues. V lost 3 bases to trimming and J lost 0 bases, with 8 bases between them. CDR3 region: CAWRWGSNTGELFF. CDR3 in DNA: TGTGCCTGGAGGTGGGGCTCGAACACCGGGGAGCTGTTTTTT.

The rearrangement uses TRBV7-2 and TRBJ1-4, with D possibly TRBD1 on 5 matching bases. This CDR3 has 16 residues. CDR1 and CDR2 from the germline V gene are SGHTA and FQGNSA. V was shortened by 1 base and J by 3 bases, with 12 bases between the two germline ends. This CDR3 is CASSLDWGRPNEKLFF. CDR3 DNA sequence: TGTGCCAGCAGCTTAGATTGGGGCAGACCTAATGAAAAACTGTTTTTT.

V usage is TRBV18 and J usage is TRBJ2-7; the D gene is possibly TRBD2 (7 bases). Germline CDR1 is KGHSH and CDR2 is LQKENI. The CDR3 loop spans 15 amino acids. V lost 3 bases and J lost 1, with 13 bases in between. The DNA of the CDR3 is TGTGCCAGCTCACCTACACGGGGGGCATCCTACGAGCAGTACTTC. The encoded protein is CASSPTRGASYEQYF.